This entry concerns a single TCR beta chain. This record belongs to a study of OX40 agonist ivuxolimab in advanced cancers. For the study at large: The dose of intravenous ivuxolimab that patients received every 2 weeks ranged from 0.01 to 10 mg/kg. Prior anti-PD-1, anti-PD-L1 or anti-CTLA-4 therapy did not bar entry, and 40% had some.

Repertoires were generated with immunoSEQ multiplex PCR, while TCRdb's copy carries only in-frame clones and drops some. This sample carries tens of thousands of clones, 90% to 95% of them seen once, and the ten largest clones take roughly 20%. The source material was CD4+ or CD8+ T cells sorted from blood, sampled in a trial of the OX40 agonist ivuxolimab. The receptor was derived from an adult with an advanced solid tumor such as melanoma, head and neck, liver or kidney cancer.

CDR3: CASSPGQGPYEQYF. DNA for the CDR3: TGTGCCAGCAGCCCGGGACAGGGTCCGTACGAGCAGTACTTC. The V call is TRBV27, the J call TRBJ2-7; 9 bases line up with TRBD1. With 6 bases clipped from V and 4 bases from J, the junction kept 7 bases outside the gene matches. The CDR3 has 14 residues. Germline V CDR1 and CDR2: MNHEY, SMNVEV (reference sequence).